This TCR beta chain came from a study of T cell changes during pregnancy in multiple sclerosis. The sample holds one count of this clone. The CDR3 consists of 16 residues. V dropped 5 bases and J dropped 4 bases, with 15 bases sitting between them. Germline CDR1 is SEHNR and CDR2 is FQNEAQ (reference sequence). Produced via immunoSEQ multiplex PCR; TCRdb's table is partial and in-frame only. This repertoire shows approximately 51,000 clones, about 90% found once; its top ten account for around 0.56%. The sample in question was CD4+ T cells from peripheral blood mononuclear cells, obtained after pregnancy. The receptor was isolated from a female donor with multiple sclerosis, enrolled in a pregnancy study. The chain recombines TRBV7-9 with TRBJ1-6, with D maybe TRBD1 (6 bases). The CDR3 region is CASSQGQGFYNSPLHF. CDR3 coding DNA: TGTGCCAGCAGCCAAGGGCAGGGGTTTTATAATTCACCCCTCCACTTT.